This T cell receptor (beta chain) was identified during a study of radiotherapy plus CTLA-4 blockade in lung cancer. Overall study findings and caveats: Expansion in blood of tumor-derived TCR clones was seen after radiotherapy plus ipilimumab. Among reported predictors of response, early blood T cell clone dynamics with interferon-beta performed best.

Here immunoSEQ multiplex PCR was the method, and the copy in TCRdb shows in-frame clones only, minus some. The top ten hold under 25% of the sample, which has around 82,000 clones, around 78% seen once. Alongside CTLA-4 blockade with ipilimumab, patients with chemo-refractory metastatic non-small-cell lung cancer received focal radiation. Remarks on this clone: The antigen is not known.

The source was peripheral blood, collected from a patient treated with radiotherapy plus ipilimumab. The TCR comes from a human donor with non-small cell lung cancer whose response to radiotherapy plus ipilimumab could not be evaluated. Some clones in this sample may be carry-over from other donors' samples.

The chain's CDR3 is CASSAWRGLDTEAFF. The DNA of the CDR3 is TGTGCCAGCAGTGCCTGGAGGGGGCTTGACACTGAAGCTTTCTTT. This chain joins TRBV6-1 and TRBJ1-1; 7 nucleotides align to TRBD1. The trim removed 4 bases at V and 3 bases at J, leaving 8 bases unmatched. The CDR3 is 15 amino acids. CDR1 and CDR2 from the germline V gene are MNHNS and SASEGT.